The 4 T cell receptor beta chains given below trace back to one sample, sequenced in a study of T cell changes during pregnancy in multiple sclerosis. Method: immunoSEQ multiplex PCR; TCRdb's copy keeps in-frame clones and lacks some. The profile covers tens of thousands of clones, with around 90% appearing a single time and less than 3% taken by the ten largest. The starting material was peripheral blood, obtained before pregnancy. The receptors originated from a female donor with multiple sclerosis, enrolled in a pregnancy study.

CDR3 in DNA: TGTGCCAGCAGTTACATGGTGGGGGGGGAGCAGTACTTC. This encodes CASSYMVGGEQYF. V usage is TRBV6-5 and J usage is TRBJ2-7; 7 bases fit TRBD2. The CDR3 extends over 13 amino acids. The germline V gene has CDR1 MNHEY and CDR2 SVGAGI. V lost 2 bases to trimming and J lost 7 bases; unmatched junction nucleotides: 5.

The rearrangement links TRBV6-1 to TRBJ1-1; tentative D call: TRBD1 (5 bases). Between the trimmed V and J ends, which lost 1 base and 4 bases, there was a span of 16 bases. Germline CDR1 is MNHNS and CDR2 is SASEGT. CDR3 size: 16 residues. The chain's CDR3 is CASSEGEGRDVTEAFF. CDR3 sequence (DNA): TGTGCCAGCAGTGAAGGGGAGGGGCGAGATGTCACTGAAGCTTTCTTT.

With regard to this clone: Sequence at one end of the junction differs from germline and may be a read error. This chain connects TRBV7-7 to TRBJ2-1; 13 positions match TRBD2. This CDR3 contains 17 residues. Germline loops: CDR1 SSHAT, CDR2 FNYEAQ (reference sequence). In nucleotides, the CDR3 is TGTGCTAGCAGCCCTCTTATAGGACTAGCGGGAGTCGGGGAGCAGTTCTTC. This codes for CASSPLIGLAGVGEQFF.

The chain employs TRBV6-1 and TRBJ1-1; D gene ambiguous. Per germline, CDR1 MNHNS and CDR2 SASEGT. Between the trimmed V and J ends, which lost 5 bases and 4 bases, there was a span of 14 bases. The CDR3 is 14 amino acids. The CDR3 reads CASSNSPRSTEAFF. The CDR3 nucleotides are TGTGCCAGCAGTAATTCCCCTAGGAGCACTGAAGCTTTCTTT.